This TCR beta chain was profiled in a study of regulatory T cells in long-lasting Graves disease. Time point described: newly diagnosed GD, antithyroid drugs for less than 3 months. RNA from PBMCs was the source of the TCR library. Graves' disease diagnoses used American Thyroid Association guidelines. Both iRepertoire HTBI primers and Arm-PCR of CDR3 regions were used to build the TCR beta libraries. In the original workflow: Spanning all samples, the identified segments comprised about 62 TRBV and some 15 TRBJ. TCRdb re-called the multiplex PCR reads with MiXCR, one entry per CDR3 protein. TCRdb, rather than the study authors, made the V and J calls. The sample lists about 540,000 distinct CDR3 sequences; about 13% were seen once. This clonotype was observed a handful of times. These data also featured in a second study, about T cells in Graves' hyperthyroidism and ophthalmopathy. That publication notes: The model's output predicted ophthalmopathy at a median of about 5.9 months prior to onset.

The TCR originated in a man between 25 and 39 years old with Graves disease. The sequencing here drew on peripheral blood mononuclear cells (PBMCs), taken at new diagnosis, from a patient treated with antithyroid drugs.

CDR3 DNA sequence: TGTGCCAGTAGTATAGGCCAGGGGAGGAGCTCCTACGAGCAGTACTTC. Amino acid sequence: CASSIGQGRSSYEQYF. The genes are TRBV19 and TRBJ2-7, with D perhaps TRBD1 or TRBD2 (6 bases each). Trimming cost V 1 base and J 0 bases, with 13 bases left between them. Germline V gene sequence: CDR1 LNHDA, CDR2 SQIVND (reference sequence). The CDR3 loop spans 16 amino acids.